This paragraph covers one T cell receptor (beta chain) sequence. Its antigen is undetermined. Treatment noted: around 19 received Ad26.COV2.S at low or high dose, single or two shots; several received placebo; per-sample allocation not given. The study sampled participants on day 63 after the first vaccine or placebo injection. This entry comes from a study of Ad26.COV2.S vaccination and SARS-CoV-2 variants. Study overall: Ad26.COV2.S arm of COV1001 included the donor.

The method was immunoSEQ multiplex PCR; TCRdb's version includes in-frame clones alone and lacks a portion of them. This sample yields a few hundred thousand clones, of which roughly 90% are seen a single time; 3.6% belongs to the top ten. Study-wide results and limits: Individuals receiving vaccine had higher spike-specific TCR breadth than placebo recipients did. Overall T cell responses may have been underestimated by the analyses of TCR breadth and depth.

Specimen: peripheral blood, collected in a trial of Ad26.COV2.S vaccine versus placebo. This clonotype was obtained from a person aged 18-60 years who received the Ad26.COV2.S COVID-19 vaccine or a placebo.

Here the CDR3 DNA reads TGTGCCAGCAGTTACGCAACCCGGGGCGCCGCCAATATCCAGTACTTC. The encoded protein is CASSYATRGAANIQYF. This sequence joins TRBV6-6 and TRBJ2-5; possibly TRBD1 or TRBD2 for D (5 bases each). Germline lookup yields CDR1 MNHNY and CDR2 SVGAGI (reference sequence). The V end lost 2 bases, the J end lost 10 bases, and 23 bases lay between the germline ends. CDR3 length equals 16 residues.